These 5 T cell receptor beta chains originate from one sample sequenced in a study of T cell responses to AZD1222 COVID-19 vaccine. TCRdb's copy holds only in-frame clones and misses some; the assay was immunoSEQ multiplex PCR. Its listing shows about 140,000 clones. Source material: peripheral blood. The receptors derive from an adult in good health.

This chain connects TRBV29-1 to TRBJ1-2, with D maybe TRBD1 (6 bases). Deletions cut 4 bases from V and 4 bases from J, with 10 bases between. CDR1 and CDR2 from the germline V gene are SQVTM and ANQGSEA. The CDR3 spans 12 residues. The CDR3 DNA sequence: TGCAGCGTTGTTCAGGGGAGCTATGGCTACACCTTC. This encodes CSVVQGSYGYTF.

This chain connects TRBV11-3 to TRBJ1-1; D is unclear. V lost 5 bases and J lost 6, with 16 bases in between. The germline V gene encodes CDR1 SGHNT and CDR2 YENEEA. The CDR3 contains 14 residues. CDR3 residues: CASSRREGFSEAFF. CDR3 in DNA: TGTGCCAGCAGCCGGCGGGAAGGGTTTTCTGAAGCTTTCTTT.

The rearrangement links TRBV11-3 to TRBJ2-3, with 15 bases that match TRBD2. The CDR3 loop spans 17 amino acids. Trimming at V came to 4 bases and at J to 3 bases, leaving 5 bases not matched to a gene. Per the germline V gene, CDR1 is SGHNT and CDR2 is YENEEA. The CDR3 sequence is CASSSGLAGGWTDTQYF. The CDR3 DNA reads as TGTGCCAGCAGCTCCGGACTAGCGGGGGGGTGGACAGATACGCAGTATTTT.

The chain joins TRBV15 to TRBJ2-7; tentative D call: TRBD2 (6 bases). Germline loops: CDR1 LNHNV, CDR2 YYDKDF (reference sequence). This CDR3 region has 15 residues. V gave up 1 base and J gave up 4 bases, with 14 bases separating them. CDR3 protein: CATSRGGLTAYEQYF. The CDR3 nucleotides read TGTGCCACCAGCAGAGGGGGACTCACAGCTTACGAGCAGTACTTC.

This rearrangement joins TRBV7-2 to TRBJ2-3; TRBD2 agrees at 7 bases. CDR1 and CDR2 from the germline V gene are SGHTA and FQGNSA. The CDR3 sequence is 16 residues long. V lost 0 bases, J lost 2 bases, and 5 bases stayed unmatched. The CDR3 protein is CASSLAGLAATDTQYF. In nucleotides, the CDR3 is TGTGCCAGCAGCTTAGCGGGTCTAGCGGCCACAGATACGCAGTATTTT.